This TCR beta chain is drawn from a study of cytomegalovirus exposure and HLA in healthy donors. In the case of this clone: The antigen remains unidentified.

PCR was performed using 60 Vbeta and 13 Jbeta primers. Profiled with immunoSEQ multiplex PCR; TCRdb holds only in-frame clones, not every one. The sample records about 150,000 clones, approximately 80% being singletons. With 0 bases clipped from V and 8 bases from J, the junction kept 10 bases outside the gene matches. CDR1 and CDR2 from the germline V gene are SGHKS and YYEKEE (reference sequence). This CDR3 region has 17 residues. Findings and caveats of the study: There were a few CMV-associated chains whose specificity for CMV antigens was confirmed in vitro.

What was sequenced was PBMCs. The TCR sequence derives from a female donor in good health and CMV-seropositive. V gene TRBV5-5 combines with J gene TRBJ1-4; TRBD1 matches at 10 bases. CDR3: CASSLEMGQGLGEKLFF. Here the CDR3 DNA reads TGTGCCAGCAGCTTGGAGATGGGACAGGGGCTGGGGGAAAAACTGTTTTTT.